The clone carrying this T cell receptor (beta chain) turned up a few times. Time point defined: healthy volunteer bleed at 2 weeks. Total RNA was isolated from whole blood that had not been fractionated. The V gene lost 2 bases and the J gene lost 5 bases, with 18 bases spanning the gap. This CDR3 comprises 17 residues. The germline V gene encodes CDR1 KGHSH and CDR2 LQKENI. TCRdb recomputed calls from the RACE reads with MiXCR, one row per CDR3 protein. The sample contains tens of thousands of distinct CDR3 sequences, about 7.2% of which appear only once. This entry comes from a study of human T cells and chemical hapten exposure.

This rearrangement joins TRBV18 to TRBJ2-2; possible D gene TRBD1, 6 bases. Sequenced input: whole blood. The origin of this receptor is a human donor in good health. Some clones in this sample may be carry-over from other donors' samples. This CDR3 is CASSPTPVGARTGELFF. DNA of the CDR3: TGTGCCAGCTCACCAACCCCCGTGGGGGCGCGGACCGGGGAGCTGTTTTTT.